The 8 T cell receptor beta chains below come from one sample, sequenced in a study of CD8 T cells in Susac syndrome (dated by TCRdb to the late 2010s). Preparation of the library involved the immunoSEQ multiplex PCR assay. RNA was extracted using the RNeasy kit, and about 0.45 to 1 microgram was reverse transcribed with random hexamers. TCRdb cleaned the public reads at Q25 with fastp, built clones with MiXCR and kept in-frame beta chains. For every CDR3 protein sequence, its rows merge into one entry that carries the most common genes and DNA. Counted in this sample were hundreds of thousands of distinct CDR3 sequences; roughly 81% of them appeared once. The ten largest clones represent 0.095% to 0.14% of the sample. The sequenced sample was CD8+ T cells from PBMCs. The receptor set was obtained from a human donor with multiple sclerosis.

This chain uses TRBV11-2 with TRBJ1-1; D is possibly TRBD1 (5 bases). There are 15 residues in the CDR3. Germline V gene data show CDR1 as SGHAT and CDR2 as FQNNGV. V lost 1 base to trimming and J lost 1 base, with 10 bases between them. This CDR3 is CASSLVRDENTEAFF. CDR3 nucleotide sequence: TGTGCCAGCAGCTTAGTACGGGACGAGAACACTGAAGCTTTCTTT.

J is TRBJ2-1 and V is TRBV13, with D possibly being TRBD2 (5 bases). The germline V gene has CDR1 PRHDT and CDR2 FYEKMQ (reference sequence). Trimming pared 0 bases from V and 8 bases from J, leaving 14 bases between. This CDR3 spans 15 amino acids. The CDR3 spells CASSLGGYAEDEQFF. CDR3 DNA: TGTGCCAGCAGCTTAGGTGGCTACGCGGAGGATGAGCAGTTCTTC.

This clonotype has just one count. CDR3 DNA: TGCGCCAGCAGCTTGGTTCTGATAAACACAGATACGCAGTATTTT. The encoded protein is CASSLVLINTDTQYF. This chain joins TRBV5-1 and TRBJ2-3; D uncertain. The CDR3 length is 15 residues. The ends were cut back, 0 bases at V and 2 bases at J, with 10 bases in the middle. The germline V gene encodes CDR1 SGHRS and CDR2 YFSETQ.

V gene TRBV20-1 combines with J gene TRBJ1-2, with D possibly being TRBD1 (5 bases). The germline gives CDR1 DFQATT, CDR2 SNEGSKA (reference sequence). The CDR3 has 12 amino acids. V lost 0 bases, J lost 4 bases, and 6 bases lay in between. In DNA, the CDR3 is TGCAGTGCTAGAGATCAGGGCTATGGCTACACCTTC. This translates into CSARDQGYGYTF.

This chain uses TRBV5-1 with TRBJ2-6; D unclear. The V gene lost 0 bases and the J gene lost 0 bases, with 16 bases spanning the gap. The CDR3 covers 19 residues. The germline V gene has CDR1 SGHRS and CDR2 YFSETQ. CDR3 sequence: CASSLAWRYLTSGANVLTF. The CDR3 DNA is TGCGCCAGCAGCTTGGCCTGGCGTTATCTAACCTCTGGGGCCAACGTCCTGACTTTC.

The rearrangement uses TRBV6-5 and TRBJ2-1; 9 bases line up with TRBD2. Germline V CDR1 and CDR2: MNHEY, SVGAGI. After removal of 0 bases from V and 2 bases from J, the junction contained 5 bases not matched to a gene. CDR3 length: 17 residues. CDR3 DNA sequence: TGTGCCAGCAGTTACTCGCCGACTAGCGGCACCTACAATGAGCAGTTCTTC. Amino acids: CASSYSPTSGTYNEQFF.

As DNA, the CDR3 is TGCGCCAGCAGTCCGACAGGGGAGGTTCGTAATGAGCAGTTCTTC. Protein: CASSPTGEVRNEQFF. The chain uses TRBV5-1 and TRBJ2-1; 8 nucleotides agree with TRBD1. Germline loops: CDR1 SGHRS, CDR2 YFSETQ. The CDR3 loop spans 15 amino acids. The trim removed 5 bases at V and 7 bases at J, leaving 11 bases unmatched.

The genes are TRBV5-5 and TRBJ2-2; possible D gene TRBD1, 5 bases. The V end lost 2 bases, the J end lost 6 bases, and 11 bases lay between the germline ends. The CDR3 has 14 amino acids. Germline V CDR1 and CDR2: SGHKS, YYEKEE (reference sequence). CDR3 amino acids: CASSLPDSSGELFF. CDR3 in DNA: TGTGCCAGCAGCTTACCCGACAGTTCCGGGGAGCTGTTTTTT.